Below are 28 T cell receptor beta chains sequenced from a single sample in a study of cytomegalovirus exposure and HLA in healthy donors (dated by TCRdb to the late 2010s). Receptor libraries were prepared by the immunoSEQ multiplex PCR assay. The multiplex PCR relied on a mix of 60 forward primers for TCR Vbeta segments and 13 reverse primers for TCR Jbeta segments. Drawn from immuneACCESS, this table holds only the in-frame rearrangements with V and J called that TCRdb kept. Clones are partly lost; checked studies trace under half to an unresolved V gene and leave the rest unexplained. In all, the sample holds 90,000 to 120,000 clones, and about 80% of those were seen once. The ten largest clonotypes hold roughly 8% of the sample. The sequencing input was PBMCs. Receptor source: a man between 25 and 39 years old in good health and CMV-seronegative.

The table lists this clone with a few counts. V is TRBV5-1 and J is TRBJ2-7; 16 nucleotides align to TRBD2. V lost 3 bases and J lost 4; bases outside the gene matches: 4. The CDR3 loop spans 16 amino acids. Germline CDR1 and CDR2: SGHRS and YFSETQ. CDR3 sequence: CASSSGTSGRAYEQYF. The CDR3 DNA is TGCGCCAGCAGCTCCGGGACTAGCGGGAGGGCGTACGAGCAGTACTTC.

CDR3 region: CASSLASGPSSYEQYF. CDR3 nucleotides: TGCGCCAGCAGCTTGGCGAGCGGACCAAGCTCCTACGAGCAGTACTTC. This chain uses TRBV5-1 with TRBJ2-7, with D perhaps matching TRBD2 (5 bases). The CDR3 runs 16 residues. Trimming left V 0 bases short and J 0 bases short, with 13 bases between. The germline CDR1 and CDR2 sequences are SGHRS and YFSETQ.

The gene calls are TRBV6-1 and TRBJ1-6; D is ambiguous. V dropped 7 bases and J dropped 9 bases, with 10 bases sitting between them. The CDR3 runs to 12 residues. Germline CDR1 and CDR2: MNHNS and SASEGT. The CDR3 DNA is TGTGCCAGCATGCAGGTTGGTTCACCCCTCCACTTT. Translated, it gives CASMQVGSPLHF.

The chain uses TRBV7-7 and TRBJ2-5, with 9 bases identical to TRBD1. The CDR3 runs 14 residues. Germline V gene sequence: CDR1 SSHAT, CDR2 FNYEAQ (reference sequence). V shed 5 bases, J shed 5 bases, and the junction held 6 bases outside the gene matches. Here the CDR3 DNA reads TGTGCCAGCAGCGTACAGGGGGCGCCTGAGACCCAGTACTTC. Amino acid sequence: CASSVQGAPETQYF.

J is TRBJ2-2 and V is TRBV7-8, with 7 bases aligning to TRBD1. The V gene's germline CDR1 is SGHVS and CDR2 FQNEAQ. With V trimmed by 0 bases and J by 6 bases, 1 base remained unmatched. The CDR3 contains 14 residues. CDR3 loop: CASSLATGAGELFF. CDR3 nucleotides: TGTGCCAGCAGCTTAGCCACAGGGGCCGGGGAGCTGTTTTTT.

This rearrangement joins TRBV6-5 to TRBJ1-2; TRBD1 might be the D (6 bases). Germline assignment: CDR1 MNHEY and CDR2 SVGAGI. V was shortened by 7 bases and J by 8 bases, with 17 bases between the two germline ends. The CDR3 spans 13 residues. The CDR3 DNA sequence: TGTGCCAGCAAGGGGGGGCTAGCGGGAGGCTACACCTTC. It specifies CASKGGLAGGYTF.

This clone was counted only a few times. The genes are TRBV6-5 and TRBJ1-4, with 7 nucleotides matching TRBD1. Germline V gene sequence: CDR1 MNHEY, CDR2 SVGAGI. J lost 5 bases, V lost 8 bases, and 8 bases had no gene match. The CDR3 spans 14 residues. The CDR3 here is CASAWDSQNEKLFF. As DNA, the CDR3 is TGTGCCAGCGCCTGGGACAGCCAAAATGAAAAACTGTTTTTT.

This clone was seen a handful of times. J is TRBJ2-1 and V is TRBV29-1; 8 nucleotides line up with TRBD2. The length of the CDR3 is 15 residues. Germline CDR1 and CDR2: SQVTM and ANQGSEA. V lost 3 bases, J lost 12 bases, and 16 bases stayed unmatched. The chain's CDR3 is CSVEDAGLGGRRQFF. CDR3 nucleotide sequence: TGCAGCGTTGAGGACGCGGGACTAGGGGGTAGACGGCAGTTCTTC.

CDR3 coding DNA: TGTGCCAGCAGCTTAGTCGGGTTAACAGATACGCAGTATTTT. Translation gives CASSLVGLTDTQYF. This sequence joins TRBV7-2 and TRBJ2-3; D remains unclear. CDR3 length equals 14 residues. Germline values: CDR1 SGHTA, CDR2 FQGNSA. V was trimmed by 1 base and J by 3 bases, leaving 8 bases between them.

This clone was counted once. The rearrangement links TRBV19 to TRBJ2-1; 11 bases are shared with TRBD2. This CDR3 spans 16 amino acids. CDR1 is LNHDA and CDR2 is SQIVND in the germline V gene (reference sequence). The V gene end was trimmed by 5 bases and the J gene end by 6 bases; junction bases not matched to a gene: 9. The CDR3 sequence is CASSRSGLADFNEQFF. The CDR3 DNA reads as TGTGCCAGTAGTCGTTCGGGACTAGCGGATTTCAATGAGCAGTTCTTC.

The chain employs TRBV9 and TRBJ2-5; 10 bases agree with TRBD2. V shed 3 bases and J 2 bases; nucleotides not matched to a gene: 7. The CDR3 loop spans 16 amino acids. Per germline, CDR1 SGDLS and CDR2 YYNGEE. The CDR3 nucleotides read TGTGCCAGCAGCGAGCTAGCGGGAGCTCGGCAAGAGACCCAGTACTTC. Translated, it gives CASSELAGARQETQYF.

The chain is built from TRBV12-5 and TRBJ2-1; 11 bases fit TRBD2. CDR1 LGHNT and CDR2 FRNRAP come from the germline V gene. V gave up 0 bases and J gave up 4 bases; unmatched junction bases: 11. CDR3 length: 19 amino acids. The DNA of the CDR3 is TGTGCTAGTGGTTTGGTACGGCAGACTAGCGGGACTACTTACAATGAGCAGTTCTTC. Its translation is CASGLVRQTSGTTYNEQFF.

The gene calls are TRBV7-9 and TRBJ2-1; the D is unclear. CDR1 is SEHNR and CDR2 is FQNEAQ in the germline V gene (reference sequence). V lost 7 bases and J lost 5, with 18 bases in between. This CDR3 spans 15 amino acids. CDR3 bases: TGTGCCAGCAACCTAGTAGATCGGTTCGACAATGAGCAGTTCTTC. Encoded protein: CASNLVDRFDNEQFF.

The chain has TRBV19 and TRBJ1-1, with 9 nucleotides matching TRBD1. CDR3 size: 14 residues. Germline trimming cut 5 bases from V and 3 bases from J; bases unmatched to any gene: 4. Germline assignment: CDR1 LNHDA and CDR2 SQIVND (reference sequence). The CDR3 loop reads CASSATGGYTEAFF. The CDR3 DNA reads as TGTGCCAGTAGTGCGACAGGGGGTTACACTGAAGCTTTCTTT.

The chain has TRBV30 and TRBJ2-3; 9 nucleotides agree with TRBD2. Germline CDR1 and CDR2: GTSNPN and SVGIG (reference sequence). This CDR3 contains 15 residues. V gave up 1 base and J gave up 5 bases; unmatched junction bases: 7. The CDR3 DNA is TGTGCCTGGAGTGAGGCGGGGGGGAGGGAAGATACGCAGTATTTT. Translated, it gives CAWSEAGGREDTQYF.

The chain links TRBV6-5 to TRBJ2-7; a possible D gene is TRBD1 (5 bases). V lost 11 bases, J lost 7 bases, and 21 bases lay in between. Germline V CDR1 and CDR2: MNHEY, SVGAGI. This CDR3 comprises 13 residues. The DNA for the CDR3 is TGTGCCGCCAAGGGGCAGTCTTTAGGGGAGCAGTACTTC. This codes for CAAKGQSLGEQYF.

There are a few counts of this clone. CDR3 coding DNA: TGTGCCAGCGGGCAGGGTAGCAATCAGCCCCAGCATTTT. This codes for CASGQGSNQPQHF. The chain couples TRBV6-5 to TRBJ1-5; a weak D match, TRBD1 (5 bases). Germline V lookup: CDR1 MNHEY, CDR2 SVGAGI. The length of the CDR3 is 13 residues. The V and J ends lost 8 bases and 0 bases respectively, with 8 bases between them.

This chain connects TRBV19 to TRBJ2-2, with 7 bases lining up with TRBD2. Germline V gives CDR1 LNHDA, CDR2 SQIVND (reference sequence). V lost 8 bases to trimming and J lost 6 bases; unmatched junction nucleotides: 12. The CDR3 spans 15 residues. This CDR3 reads CASQAVAGSAGELFF. CDR3 sequence (DNA): TGTGCCAGTCAAGCGGTAGCGGGTTCGGCCGGGGAGCTGTTTTTT.

This sequence joins TRBV6-1 and TRBJ2-5; D is perhaps TRBD1 (6 bases). Trimming removed 6 bases from V and 11 bases from J, with 22 bases in between. This CDR3 has 14 residues. The germline gives CDR1 MNHNS, CDR2 SASEGT. CDR3 sequence reads: CASRPRGGSGEQYF. CDR3 nucleotide sequence: TGTGCCAGCAGACCTAGAGGGGGTTCGGGTGAGCAGTACTTC.

This clone was observed once. The gene calls are TRBV5-4 and TRBJ2-7, with a possible D match to TRBD1 (6 bases). The CDR3 has 15 amino acids. Germline V lookup: CDR1 SGHNT, CDR2 YYREEE (reference sequence). Between the trimmed V and J ends, which lost 1 base and 3 bases, there was a span of 14 bases. CDR3 nucleotide sequence: TGTGCCAGCAGCTTGCCAGGGGTTCCCATCTACGAGCAGTACTTC. This codes for CASSLPGVPIYEQYF.

The rearrangement links TRBV6-1 to TRBJ2-7; D may be TRBD2 (5 bases). V was cut by 1 base and J by 9 bases, with 13 bases left in between. Per the germline V gene, CDR1 is MNHNS and CDR2 is SASEGT. CDR3 size: 13 residues. Written as DNA, the CDR3 is TGTGCCAGCAGTGAAGGGGGAGTCGAGGCGCAGTACTTC. Its translation is CASSEGGVEAQYF.

The V gene is TRBV19, the J gene TRBJ2-7; 10 bases are a match to TRBD2. The CDR3 length is 15 residues. The germline gives CDR1 LNHDA, CDR2 SQIVND (reference sequence). Trimming removed 1 base from V and 6 bases from J; junction bases left unmatched: 6. CDR3 loop: CASSIVASGSSEQYF. In DNA, the CDR3 is TGTGCCAGTAGTATAGTGGCTAGCGGGAGCTCCGAGCAGTACTTC.

V gene TRBV28 combines with J gene TRBJ2-1; TRBD2 agrees at 8 bases. This CDR3 is 15 amino acids long. CDR1 MDHEN and CDR2 SYDVKM come from the germline V gene. J was trimmed by 5 bases and V by 7 bases; bases with no gene match: 10. CDR3 coding DNA: TGTGCCAGCACTCCGGGGGGGGCAGGGAACAATGAGCAGTTCTTC. Its translation: CASTPGGAGNNEQFF.

The chain has TRBV27 and TRBJ1-2; D is perhaps TRBD1 (6 bases). Trimming stripped 6 bases from V and 3 bases from J, with 11 bases between. Germline-derived CDR1 and CDR2 are MNHEY and SMNVEV (reference sequence). This CDR3 spans 13 amino acids. As DNA, the CDR3 is TGTGCCAGCAGCCCGACAGGATACTATGGCTACACCTTC. Protein product: CASSPTGYYGYTF.

This sequence joins TRBV6-5 and TRBJ2-3; TRBD2 might be the D (6 bases). Germline CDR1 is MNHEY and CDR2 is SVGAGI. There are 11 residues in the CDR3. Trimming shortened V by 5 bases and J by 6 bases, and 6 bases separated the two germline ends. The CDR3 reads CASSAGDTQYF. DNA for the CDR3: TGTGCCAGCAGTGCGGGGGATACGCAGTATTTT.

The chain couples TRBV30 to TRBJ2-1, with TRBD2 identical over 12 bases. Germline V gene lookup returns CDR1 GTSNPN and CDR2 SVGIG (reference sequence). CDR3 length equals 14 residues. V shed 3 bases, J shed 12 bases, and the junction held 9 bases outside the gene matches. The CDR3 nucleotides read TGTGCCTGGAGGGTACCTAGCGGGGGGGCCGGGCAGTTCTTC. Its translation is CAWRVPSGGAGQFF.

This clone was seen a few times. The chain uses TRBV19 and TRBJ2-1; 8 nucleotides match TRBD2. Per the germline V gene, CDR1 is LNHDA and CDR2 is SQIVND (reference sequence). V was pared by 8 bases and J by 6 bases, with 9 bases of the junction left unmatched. This CDR3 contains 14 residues. CDR3 sequence (DNA): TGTGCCAGTTCCACCGGGACTAGACCCAATGAGCAGTTCTTC. Its protein product is CASSTGTRPNEQFF.

The rearrangement links TRBV5-6 to TRBJ2-1, with D unresolved. Germline assignment: CDR1 SGHDT and CDR2 YYEEEE. V dropped 1 base and J dropped 6 bases, with 8 bases sitting between them. This CDR3 has 13 amino acids. In DNA form, the CDR3 reads TGTGCCAGCAGCTTGAGTAGTATCAATGAGCAGTTCTTC. Encoded protein: CASSLSSINEQFF.